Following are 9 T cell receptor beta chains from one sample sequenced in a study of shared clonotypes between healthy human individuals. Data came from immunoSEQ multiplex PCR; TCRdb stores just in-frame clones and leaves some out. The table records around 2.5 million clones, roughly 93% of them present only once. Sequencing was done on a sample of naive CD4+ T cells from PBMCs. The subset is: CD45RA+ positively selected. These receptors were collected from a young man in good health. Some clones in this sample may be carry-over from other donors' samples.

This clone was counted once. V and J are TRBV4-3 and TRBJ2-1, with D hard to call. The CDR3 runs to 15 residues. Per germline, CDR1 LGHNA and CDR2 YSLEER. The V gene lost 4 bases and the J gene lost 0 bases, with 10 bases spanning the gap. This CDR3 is CASSRLKSSYNEQFF. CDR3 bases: TGCGCCAGCAGCCGACTGAAGAGCTCCTACAATGAGCAGTTCTTC.

The CDR3 protein is CASSLVAGGPTYNEQFF. CDR3 bases: TGTGCCAGCTCACTCGTCGCGGGAGGCCCGACCTACAATGAGCAGTTCTTC. V and J are TRBV18 and TRBJ2-1, with TRBD2 identical over 8 bases. The CDR3 has 17 amino acids. Per germline, CDR1 KGHSH and CDR2 LQKENI. Trimming cost V 4 bases and J 2 bases; bases outside gene matches: 10.

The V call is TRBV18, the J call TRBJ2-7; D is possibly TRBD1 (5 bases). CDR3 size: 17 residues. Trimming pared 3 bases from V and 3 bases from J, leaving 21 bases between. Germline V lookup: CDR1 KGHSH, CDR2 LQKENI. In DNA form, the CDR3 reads TGTGCCAGCTCACCCCTCTCGGAGAGCAGGGTAGACTACGAGCAGTACTTC. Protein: CASSPLSESRVDYEQYF.

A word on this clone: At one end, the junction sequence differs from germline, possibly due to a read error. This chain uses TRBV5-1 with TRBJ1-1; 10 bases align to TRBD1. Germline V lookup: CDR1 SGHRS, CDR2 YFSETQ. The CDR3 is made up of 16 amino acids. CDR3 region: CASSLNPDRGNTGAFF. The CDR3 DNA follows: TGCGCCAGCAGCTTGAATCCGGACAGGGGGAACACTGGAGCTTTCTTT.

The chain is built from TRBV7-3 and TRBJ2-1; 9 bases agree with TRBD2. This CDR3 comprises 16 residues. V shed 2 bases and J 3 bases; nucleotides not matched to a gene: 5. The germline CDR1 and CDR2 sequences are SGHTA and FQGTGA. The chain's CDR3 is CASSLGGRALYNEQFF. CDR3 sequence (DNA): TGTGCCAGCAGCTTAGGCGGGAGGGCCCTCTACAATGAGCAGTTCTTC.

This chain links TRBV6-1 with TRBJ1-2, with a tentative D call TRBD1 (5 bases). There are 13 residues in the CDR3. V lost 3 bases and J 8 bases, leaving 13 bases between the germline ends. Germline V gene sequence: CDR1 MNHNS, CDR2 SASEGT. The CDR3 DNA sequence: TGTGCCAGCAGTGACACCGGGACTTGGGGCTACACCTTC. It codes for CASSDTGTWGYTF.

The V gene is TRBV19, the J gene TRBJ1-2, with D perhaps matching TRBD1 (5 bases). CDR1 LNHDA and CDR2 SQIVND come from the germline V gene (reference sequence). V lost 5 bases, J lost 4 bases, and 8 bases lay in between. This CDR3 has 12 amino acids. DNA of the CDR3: TGTGCCAGTAGTGAGGGGACCTATGGCTACACCTTC. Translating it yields CASSEGTYGYTF.

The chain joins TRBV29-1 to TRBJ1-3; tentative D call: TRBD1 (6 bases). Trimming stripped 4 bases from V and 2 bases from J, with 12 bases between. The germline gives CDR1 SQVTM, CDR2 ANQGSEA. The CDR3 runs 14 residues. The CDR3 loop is CSVAPYRAGNTIYF. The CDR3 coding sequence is TGCAGCGTTGCCCCATACAGGGCTGGAAACACCATATATTTT. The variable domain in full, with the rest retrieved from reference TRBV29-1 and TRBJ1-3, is SAVISQKPSRDICQRGTSLTIQCQVDSQVTMMFWYRQQPGQSLTLIATANQGSEATYESGFVIDKFPISRPNLTFSTLTVSNMSPEDSSIYLCSVAPYRAGNTIYFGEGSWLTVV.

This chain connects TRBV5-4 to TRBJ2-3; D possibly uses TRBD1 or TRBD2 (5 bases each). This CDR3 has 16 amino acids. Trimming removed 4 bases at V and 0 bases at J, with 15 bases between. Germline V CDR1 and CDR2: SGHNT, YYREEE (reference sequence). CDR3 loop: CASSPEGRRSTDTQYF. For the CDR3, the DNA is TGTGCCAGCAGCCCTGAGGGGCGGCGTAGCACAGATACGCAGTATTTT.